This T cell receptor beta chain was identified during a study of shared clonotypes between healthy human individuals. Study results and limitations: The expectation was that sequencing depth would affect clonotype sharing among donors.

Remarks on this clone: What it binds is unknown.

Original handling: For the immunoSEQ data, sequences were junction-only without quality scores, so filtering differed. TCRdb keeps only in-frame clones here, not all; method: immunoSEQ multiplex PCR. V and J calls and clone size come straight from that table; D and trimming were deduced from the DNA. This sample has approximately 400,000 clones, with 90% to 97% found just once. The germline V and J ends were trimmed by 2 bases and 15 bases, with 27 bases remaining between them. Germline-derived CDR1 and CDR2 are SGHDT and YYEEEE. The CDR3 spans 16 residues. Specimen: memory CD8+ T cells sorted from blood. Subset indicated: CD45RO+ cells pooled with CCR7-negative TemRA cells. J is TRBJ2-1 and V is TRBV5-6; the D gene could be TRBD1 or TRBD2 (6 bases each). The sequence came from a man aged 30-40 years in good health. CDR3 in DNA: TGTGCCAGCAGCTTAAGCCGGGACGGGGGCCGTCCCCGGGGGTTCTTC. It is translated as CASSLSRDGGRPRGFF.